A selection of T cell receptor beta chains follows, all from one sample in a study of OX40 agonist ivuxolimab in advanced cancers. The protocol was immunoSEQ multiplex PCR, while the TCRdb copy is restricted to in-frame clones and leaves out a portion. The table lists around 70,000 clones, more than 85% of them singletons, with 7.6% in the top ten. This specimen consisted of CD4+ or CD8+ T cells sorted from blood, obtained in a trial of the OX40 agonist ivuxolimab. The source of these receptors is an adult with an advanced solid tumor such as melanoma, head and neck, liver or kidney cancer. Each CDR3 is given with its conserved first and last residue. Fields, in order: D gene, clone size, V gene, J gene, CDR3 protein, CDR3 DNA. A D gene is named only where the DNA matches it firmly. A clone size is listed for some rows: how often the clone was seen (once, few, many), or a class if it is expanded.

>TRBD1|-|TRBV4-3|TRBJ2-1
CASSSRGPGNEQFF
TGCGCCAGCTCTAGCAGGGGGCCGGGGAATGAGCAGTTCTTC
>TRBD1|once|TRBV27|TRBJ2-1
CASRAGTGAYNEQFF
TGTGCCAGCAGGGCAGGGACAGGGGCGTACAATGAGCAGTTCTTC
>-|once|TRBV28|TRBJ2-6
CASRRDPFSSGANVLTF
TGTGCCAGCAGACGGGACCCTTTCTCTTCGGGGGCCAACGTCCTGACTTTC
>TRBD1|-|TRBV27|TRBJ2-7
CASSSRTGSDEQYF
TGTGCCAGCAGTTCCCGGACAGGGAGCGACGAGCAGTACTTC
>-|-|TRBV12-5|TRBJ2-3
CASGLGPTGPDTQYF
TGTGCTAGTGGTTTGGGGCCTACCGGTCCAGATACGCAGTATTTT
>TRBD1|-|TRBV9|TRBJ1-2
CASSGYRDRGPYGYTF
TGTGCCAGCAGCGGTTACCGGGACAGGGGGCCCTATGGCTACACCTTC
>-|once|TRBV7-6|TRBJ2-6
CASSLGYTDAPSGANVLTF
TGTGCCAGCAGCTTAGGGTATACGGACGCGCCCTCTGGGGCCAACGTCCTGACTTTC
>TRBD1|-|TRBV27|TRBJ2-7
CASRHSGDRGSYEQYF
TGTGCCAGCAGACACTCAGGGGACAGGGGCTCCTACGAGCAGTACTTC
>-|few|TRBV13|TRBJ2-7
CASSPGARPYEQYF
TGTGCCAGCAGCCCAGGCGCCAGACCCTACGAGCAGTACTTC
>TRBD1|-|TRBV19|TRBJ2-3
CASRYRGRTDTQYF
TGTGCCAGTAGATACAGGGGGCGCACAGATACGCAGTATTTT
>TRBD1|-|TRBV19|TRBJ1-1
CASSIGGQEAFF
TGTGCCAGTAGTATTGGGGGACAGGAAGCTTTCTTT
>-|-|TRBV2|TRBJ2-1
CATFRDYEQFF
TGTGCCACCTTTCGTGATTACGAGCAGTTCTTC
>-|-|TRBV9|TRBJ2-7
CASSVEADLSYEQYF
TGTGCCAGCAGCGTAGAAGCGGATCTCTCCTACGAGCAGTACTTC
>TRBD1|-|TRBV7-6|TRBJ2-7
CASSPRPGQGLYEQYF
TGTGCCAGCAGCCCCCGACCGGGACAGGGCCTCTACGAGCAGTACTTC
>TRBD1|-|TRBV9|TRBJ1-2
CASSAATGGYGYTF
TGTGCCAGCAGCGCCGCGACAGGGGGCTATGGCTACACCTTC
>-|-|TRBV6-6|TRBJ2-7
CASSLLSEGREHEQYF
TGTGCCAGCAGCCTCCTCAGTGAGGGGCGCGAGCACGAGCAGTACTTC
>-|-|TRBV7-2|TRBJ2-5
CASSAILARETQYF
TGTGCCAGCAGCGCTATACTAGCTAGGGAGACCCAGTACTTC
>-|-|TRBV19|TRBJ2-2
CASTPLFANTGELFF
TGTGCCAGTACCCCGTTATTCGCGAACACCGGGGAGCTGTTTTTT
>TRBD2|-|TRBV6-5|TRBJ2-1
CASSYWGGDNEQFF
TGTGCCAGCAGTTACTGGGGGGGAGACAATGAGCAGTTCTTC
>TRBD1|-|TRBV13|TRBJ2-7
CASSLGQGAAYEQYF
TGTGCCAGCAGCTTAGGACAGGGGGCGGCCTACGAGCAGTACTTC
>TRBD1|-|TRBV4-3|TRBJ1-5
CASSQDRGAGGRNQPQHF
TGCGCCAGCAGCCAAGATCGCGGGGCAGGGGGAAGAAATCAGCCCCAGCATTTT
>-|-|TRBV30|TRBJ1-1
CAWSLSPGTEAFF
TGTGCCTGGAGCCTCTCCCCTGGCACTGAAGCTTTCTTT
>-|-|TRBV29-1|TRBJ1-1
CSVCCGSGMNTEAFF
TGCAGCGTTTGCTGTGGCAGTGGCATGAACACTGAAGCTTTCTTT
>-|-|TRBV11-2|TRBJ1-1
CASSRSLEAFF
TGTGCCAGCAGTAGATCATTAGAGGCTTTCTTT
>-|-|TRBV7-9|TRBJ1-5
CASSLGEQGDQPQHF
TGTGCCAGCAGCTTAGGAGAACAGGGCGATCAGCCCCAGCATTTT
>-|-|TRBV7-9|TRBJ2-1
CASSKIAPEQFF
TGTGCCAGCAGCAAGATAGCGCCTGAGCAGTTCTTC
>-|-|TRBV18|TRBJ1-1
CASSLPPGHLNTEAFF
TGTGCCAGCTCACTCCCTCCGGGACATTTGAACACTGAAGCTTTCTTT